These T cell receptor beta chains were read from a single sample in a study of beta chain features in type 1 diabetes. Generated by immunoSEQ multiplex PCR, the TCRdb table keeps only in-frame clones and is missing some. The sample lists about 930,000 clones, 15% to 20% seen once, with 0.023% in the top ten. Sequencing was carried out using naive CD4+ T cells from blood. The receptors originated from a woman aged 18-29 years in good health. CDR3s include the opening cysteine and the closing phenylalanine or tryptophan.

>TRBJ1-4|15|TRBV6-6
CASSYALGASEKLFF
>TRBJ1-5|13|TRBV6-5
CASSRGVNQPQHF
>TRBJ2-1|14|TRBV7-2
CASSLEAHYNEQFF
>TRBJ2-1|13|TRBV7-9
CASSFAGLNEQFF
>TRBJ2-1|13|TRBV7-3
CASSLRSTNEQFF
>TRBJ2-5|13|TRBV7-2
CASSARQEETQYF
>TRBJ2-7|17|TRBV7-2
CASRAPFGTRRPYEQYF
>TRBJ1-1|15|TRBV5-4
CASSLVGSMNTEAFF
>TRBJ1-5|18|TRBV10-3
CAISEVALGRLSNQPQHF
>TRBJ2-1|17|TRBV19
CASSTRQGGFRNNEQFF
>TRBJ2-1|15|TRBV10-3
CAISPAGGPNNEQFF
>TRBJ1-5|17|TRBV1
CTSSPISGQGANQPQHF
>TRBJ1-1|12|TRBV19
CASSRGGTEAFF
>TRBJ2-5|10|TRBV20-1
CSAPKGTQYF